The 21 T cell receptor beta chains in this list originate from one sample, sequenced in a study of cytomegalovirus exposure and HLA in healthy donors. The PCR made use of 60 Vbeta and 13 Jbeta primers. Method: immunoSEQ multiplex PCR; TCRdb's copy keeps in-frame clones and lacks some. The repertoire includes under 200,000 clones, approximately 80% of them detected once, and around 6.5% sits in the top ten. Sequencing was performed on PBMCs. The source is a male donor in good health and CMV-seropositive.

This chain joins TRBV9 and TRBJ2-7; TRBD1 matches 7 bases. Per germline, CDR1 SGDLS and CDR2 YYNGEE. The CDR3 has 13 residues. With 3 bases clipped from V and 2 bases from J, the junction kept 2 bases outside the gene matches. The CDR3 nucleotides read TGTGCCAGCAGCGCCGGGACAGCCTACGAGCAGTACTTC. This translates into CASSAGTAYEQYF. The complete variable domain, with remaining parts taken from reference TRBV9 and TRBJ2-7, reads DSGVTQTPKHLITATGQRVTLRCSPRSGDLSVYWYQQSLDQGLQFLIQYYNGEERAKGNILERFSAQQFPDLHSELNLSSLELGDSALYFCASSAGTAYEQYFGPGTRLTVT.

The genes are TRBV28 and TRBJ2-1; D not certain. Per germline, CDR1 MDHEN and CDR2 SYDVKM. The CDR3 has 14 amino acids. Trimming took 6 bases from V and 3 from J, leaving 12 bases between them. CDR3 in amino acids: CASRNVRVYNEQFF. In DNA form, the CDR3 reads TGTGCCAGCAGAAATGTCCGGGTCTACAATGAGCAGTTCTTC.

The chain recombines TRBV6-5 with TRBJ1-3, with TRBD1 identical over 8 bases. The ends lost 6 bases at V and 4 bases at J; junction bases unmatched: 2. This CDR3 is 13 amino acids long. Germline CDR1 reads MNHEY; CDR2 reads SVGAGI. CDR3 bases: TGTGCCAGCAGCAGGGACAGGGGAAACACCATATATTTT. Encoded protein: CASSRDRGNTIYF.

V gene TRBV6-5 combines with J gene TRBJ1-1; maybe TRBD1 (6 bases). The CDR3 totals 12 residues. Deletions cut 4 bases from V and 9 bases from J, with 12 bases between. Germline V lookup: CDR1 MNHEY, CDR2 SVGAGI. CDR3 nucleotides: TGTGCCAGCAGTTCTCGGACAGCTAAAGCTTTCTTT. Amino acids: CASSSRTAKAFF.

This clone was counted only a few times. This chain joins TRBV6-6 and TRBJ1-1, with 8 bases identical to TRBD1. Germline assignment: CDR1 MNHNY and CDR2 SVGAGI (reference sequence). V lost 8 bases to trimming and J lost 6 bases; unmatched junction nucleotides: 14. The CDR3 runs 15 residues. The CDR3 sequence is CASVSPAGGISEAFF. DNA of the CDR3: TGTGCCAGCGTCTCCCCGGCAGGGGGCATCTCTGAAGCTTTCTTT.

This chain uses TRBV15 with TRBJ2-3, with a weak D call TRBD2 (6 bases). V dropped 4 bases and J dropped 0 bases, with 20 bases sitting between them. The CDR3 consists of 18 residues. The germline V gene encodes CDR1 LNHNV and CDR2 YYDKDF (reference sequence). CDR3 region: CATSKTRREKISTDTQYF. CDR3 nucleotides: TGTGCCACCAGCAAAACGAGGAGGGAGAAGATTAGCACAGATACGCAGTATTTT.

Only one count was recorded for this clone. The V gene is TRBV18, the J gene TRBJ2-7, with 7 bases fitting TRBD1. With V trimmed by 6 bases and J by 1 base, 6 bases remained unmatched. Germline V gives CDR1 KGHSH, CDR2 LQKENI. The CDR3 has 14 residues. DNA of the CDR3: TGTGCCAGCTCCAGACAGGGTAGGTCCTACGAGCAGTACTTC. It encodes CASSRQGRSYEQYF.

The chain couples TRBV25-1 to TRBJ2-5; TRBD1 agrees at 7 bases. With the DNA end fitting TRBJ2-7 better, the J assignment may be wrong. The CDR3 runs to 14 residues. Germline CDR1 and CDR2: MGHDK and SYGVNS. Written as DNA, the CDR3 is TGTGCCAGCAGTGAATTTTGGGACAGCTACGAGCAGTACTTC. This codes for CASSEFWDSYEQYF.

V usage is TRBV6-5 and J usage is TRBJ2-3, with 8 bases aligning to TRBD2. V gave up 0 bases and J gave up 2 bases; unmatched junction bases: 4. This CDR3 is built from 16 residues. Germline V gene sequence: CDR1 MNHEY, CDR2 SVGAGI. The CDR3 spells CASSYSWTSLTDTQYF. DNA for the CDR3: TGTGCCAGCAGTTACTCTTGGACTAGCCTCACAGATACGCAGTATTTT.

This clone was seen a few times. V is TRBV14 and J is TRBJ2-7; the match to TRBD2 covers 9 bases. The CDR3 sequence is 15 residues long. Germline CDR1 and CDR2: SGHDN and FVKESK. V was pared by 5 bases and J by 5 bases, with 10 bases of the junction left unmatched. CDR3 loop: CASSETGLAGHEQYF. CDR3 in DNA: TGTGCCAGCAGCGAGACGGGACTAGCTGGCCACGAGCAGTACTTC.

This chain joins TRBV28 and TRBJ2-5, with D possibly matching TRBD2 (6 bases). CDR1 MDHEN and CDR2 SYDVKM come from the germline V gene. With 3 bases removed from V and 0 bases from J, the gap between germline ends came to 14 bases. The CDR3 is made up of 16 amino acids. The CDR3 region is CASSFTPGTDQETQYF. CDR3 DNA sequence: TGTGCCAGCAGTTTCACCCCCGGGACTGACCAAGAGACCCAGTACTTC.

CDR3 amino acids: CASSYSGGKTEAFF. CDR3 sequence (DNA): TGTGCCAGCAGTTACTCAGGGGGCAAAACTGAAGCTTTCTTT. The chain couples TRBV6-6 to TRBJ1-1; 7 nucleotides match TRBD1. CDR1 and CDR2 from the germline V gene are MNHNY and SVGAGI (reference sequence). CDR3 size: 14 residues. V shed 0 bases and J 5 bases; nucleotides not matched to a gene: 3.

In its sample, this clone was seen a few times. The genes are TRBV27 and TRBJ1-1, with 7 positions matching TRBD1. The germline V gene has CDR1 MNHEY and CDR2 SMNVEV (reference sequence). CDR3 length equals 15 residues. J gave up 1 base and V 5 bases, and 7 bases lay outside the gene matches. DNA for the CDR3: TGTGCCAGCAGTGGATACGGGACAGAGAACACTGAAGCTTTCTTT. It translates to CASSGYGTENTEAFF.

The rearrangement joins TRBV18 to TRBJ2-5, with D uncertain. With 5 bases removed from V and 1 base from J, the gap between germline ends came to 14 bases. The length of the CDR3 is 15 residues. CDR1 is KGHSH and CDR2 is LQKENI in the germline V gene. CDR3 DNA sequence: TGTGCCAGCTCAATCTATACAGACCCCCAAGAGACCCAGTACTTC. Its protein product is CASSIYTDPQETQYF.

The chain links TRBV29-1 to TRBJ2-2; 8 bases align to TRBD1. This CDR3 has 14 residues. V lost 5 bases to trimming and J lost 7 bases; unmatched junction nucleotides: 9. Germline V gene lookup returns CDR1 SQVTM and CDR2 ANQGSEA. The CDR3 DNA reads TGCAGCGTTACCCAGGGGGCCTGGAACGGGGAGCTGTTTTTT. It yields the protein CSVTQGAWNGELFF.

The count of this clone is one. The chain is built from TRBV25-1 and TRBJ1-2; TRBD1 matches at 7 bases. The V segment lost 5 bases and the J segment 7 bases; nucleotides outside the gene matches: 10. The CDR3 runs to 14 residues. Germline values: CDR1 MGHDK, CDR2 SYGVNS. CDR3 in DNA: TGTGCCAGCAGTACTCGGGACAGTTTAACTGGCTACACCTTC. Its protein is CASSTRDSLTGYTF.

This clone was seen more than once but under ten times. The chain has TRBV11-3 and TRBJ2-7, with 14 bases identical to TRBD2. Unmatched junction bases numbered 1, after V lost 3 bases and J lost 3 bases. The CDR3 totals 15 residues. Germline CDR1 reads SGHNT; CDR2 reads YENEEA. The CDR3 nucleotides are TGTGCCAGCAGCTTCGGGACTAGCGGGAGCTACGAGCAGTACTTC. Translating it yields CASSFGTSGSYEQYF.

DNA for the CDR3: TGTGCCAGCAGCTGGCCCCTGGGCGCGTCTAACTATAATTCACCCCTCCACTTT. Amino acids: CASSWPLGASNYNSPLHF. V usage is TRBV7-9 and J usage is TRBJ1-6; no definite D call. The CDR3 totals 18 residues. V dropped 4 bases and J dropped 3 bases, with 19 bases sitting between them. Per germline, CDR1 SEHNR and CDR2 FQNEAQ (reference sequence). Together with reference TRBV7-9 and TRBJ1-6, the CDR3 gives the full variable domain: DTGVSQNPRHKITKRGQNVTFRCDPISEHNRLYWYRQTLGQGPEFLTYFQNEAQLEKSRLLSDRFSAERPKGSFSTLEIQRTEQGDSAMYLCASSWPLGASNYNSPLHFGNGTRLTVT.

This clone was picked up one time. The chain's CDR3 is CASSSQGGYGYTF. In nucleotides, the CDR3 is TGCGCCAGCAGTTCTCAGGGAGGGTATGGCTACACCTTC. The rearrangement links TRBV5-1 to TRBJ1-2; TRBD1 is a possible D gene (5 bases). This CDR3 is 13 amino acids long. Per the germline V gene, CDR1 is SGHRS and CDR2 is YFSETQ. V lost 5 bases to trimming and J lost 5 bases, with 13 bases between them.

The V call is TRBV9, the J call TRBJ2-2, with D possibly being TRBD1 (5 bases). The germline V gene has CDR1 SGDLS and CDR2 YYNGEE. The V end lost 0 bases, the J end lost 3 bases, and 6 bases lay between the germline ends. The CDR3 loop spans 14 amino acids. CDR3 nucleotide sequence: TGTGCCAGCAGCGTAGAGGGGTACACCGGGGAGCTGTTTTTT. Translated: CASSVEGYTGELFF.

DNA for the CDR3: TGTGCCAGCAGTTTACGTGTTGAAGCTTTCTTT. Amino acid sequence: CASSLRVEAFF. V is TRBV28 and J is TRBJ1-1; no clear D gene. The V and J ends lost 2 bases and 7 bases respectively, with 5 bases between them. The CDR3 extends over 11 amino acids. Germline V gives CDR1 MDHEN, CDR2 SYDVKM. Looking up the rest from reference TRBV28 and TRBJ1-1 gives the full variable domain: DVKVTQSSRYLVKRTGEKVFLECVQDMDHENMFWYRQDPGLGLRLIYFSYDVKMKEKGDIPEGYSVSREKKERFSLILESASTNQTSMYLCASSLRVEAFFGQGTRLTVV.